This T cell receptor beta chain stems from a study of CD8 T cells in ankylosing spondylitis (TCRdb year 2017). Study-wide context: The study set out to find disease-linked TCR variants by profiling T cell receptor beta repertoires in ankylosing spondylitis patients and healthy donors. The full study cohort comprised 25 ankylosing spondylitis patients and approximately 100 healthy donors. Samples of peripheral blood were taken, and for ankylosing spondylitis patients, synovial fluid was collected as well. Summary of the overall study and its limitations: A TCR beta motif made up of several highly homologous amino acid variants appeared to be characteristic of blood from ankylosing spondylitis patients. According to the report, matched synovial fluid samples from ankylosing spondylitis patients were significantly enriched for the disease-linked clones. Some of the motif variants had been reported before in the synovial fluid and blood of reactive arthritis patients, a finding that suggests common disease-initiation mechanisms. A CD8+ phenotype was shown by the disease-linked clones, which were found at relatively low frequencies in peripheral blood.

In this sample, this clonotype turned up a few times. Its antigen is still unknown. Base qualities are not at hand, and no much larger clone is one base apart. Taken from the germline V gene (reference sequence), the CDR1 and CDR2 loops are SGHKS and YYEKEE. From the cysteine up to the phenylalanine, the CDR3 has a length of 16 residues. Only CDR3 DNA is held: 48 bases, read in frame from base 1. Germline trimming: 6 bases from V, 0 bases from J; junction bases outside gene matches: 4. Sequencing relied on an Illumina HiSeq 2500. TCR beta libraries were prepared by quantitative 5'-RACE with molecular barcodes. In the authors' own workflow: To identify disease-linked TCR variants, a new computational method was used, one built on a probabilistic model of VDJ rearrangement. TCRdb trimmed the raw reads at Q25, called clones with MiXCR and kept productive beta chains. Every entry covers one CDR3 protein and lists the most common genes and DNA from its rows. It is TCRdb's table, rather than the study itself, that gives the V and J calls and clone size. The sample table records around 450,000 distinct CDR3 sequences; 25% to 30% of these occur just once. The biggest ten clones account for 0.89% of the sample.

The receptor was derived from a male donor with ankylosing spondylitis. Sequencing was done on a sample of blood, either unsorted or a sorted T cell fraction (not recorded which). The rearrangement joined TRBV5-5 to TRBJ2-1, and TRBD2 matches 12 of the central bases. The DNA reads TGTGCCAGCATTCTAGCGGGAGGGTTCTCCTACAATGAGCAGTTCTTC. This translates into CASILAGGFSYNEQFF.